The rows below give T cell receptor beta chains drawn from one sample of a study of shared T cell receptors in the human thymus. Assay used: immunoSEQ multiplex PCR; TCRdb lists only in-frame clones, some missing. The sample consists of 500,000 to 550,000 clones, 75% to 80% of them appearing once. Another study also made use of these data, one on human thymus T cells.

The sample was thymocytes. These receptors all come from a boy younger than two with a congenital heart defect. The CDR3 runs from the conserved cysteine through the conserved F or W.

j_gene: TRBJ2-4; v_gene: TRBV15; CDR3aa: CATSPTRPETNKNIQYF
j_gene: TRBJ1-6; v_gene: TRBV4-1; CDR3aa: CASSQEVGLLHF
j_gene: TRBJ2-5; v_gene: TRBV25-1; CDR3aa: CASSDGGLAGFHHF
j_gene: TRBJ1-5; v_gene: TRBV18; CDR3aa: CASPTPPESNQPQHF
j_gene: TRBJ1-2; v_gene: TRBV27; CDR3aa: CASSPTGPSGYTF
j_gene: TRBJ2-6; v_gene: TRBV2; CDR3aa: CASSINRTGYSGANVLTF
j_gene: TRBJ2-5; v_gene: TRBV5-8; CDR3aa: CASSWCSGRGEETQYF
j_gene: TRBJ2-1; v_gene: TRBV7-2; CDR3aa: CASSYPIAGLPEQFF
j_gene: TRBJ2-1; v_gene: TRBV19; CDR3aa: CASKGPSFRKQFF
j_gene: TRBJ1-2; v_gene: TRBV6-1; CDR3aa: CASSEGPRGAGGYTF